Below are 13 T cell receptor beta chains sequenced from a single sample in a study of blood T cell repertoires in COVID-19. TCRdb's copy holds only in-frame clones and misses some; the assay was immunoSEQ multiplex PCR. In the table there are about 200,000 clones, nearly 90% of which are singletons. Source material: peripheral blood. Receptor source: a man aged 60-69 years with active or convalescent COVID-19.

This chain links TRBV5-1 with TRBJ2-1, with D perhaps matching TRBD2 (6 bases). Germline CDR1 SGHRS, CDR2 YFSETQ. The germline V and J ends were trimmed by 5 bases and 10 bases, with 19 bases remaining between them. This CDR3 has 14 residues. In DNA form, the CDR3 reads TGCGCCAGCAGTCTAGGGCTAGCGCCCACAGAGCAGTTCTTC. Its translation is CASSLGLAPTEQFF.

V is TRBV9 and J is TRBJ2-2; 10 bases map to TRBD1. Germline assignment: CDR1 SGDLS and CDR2 YYNGEE. CDR3 length: 17 amino acids. V lost 4 bases, J lost 5 bases, and 11 bases stayed unmatched. CDR3 protein: CASSSTGTGAWTGELFF. In nucleotides, the CDR3 is TGTGCCAGCAGCTCCACGGGGACAGGGGCGTGGACCGGGGAGCTGTTTTTT.

The chain recombines TRBV10-3 with TRBJ1-5; TRBD1 matches at 9 bases. The CDR3 consists of 13 residues. CDR1 and CDR2 from the germline V gene are ENHRY and SYGVKD. V was pared by 6 bases and J by 5 bases, with 2 bases of the junction left unmatched. CDR3 DNA sequence: TGTGCCATCAGGGGGGACAGGGATCAGCCCCAGCATTTT. This translates into CAIRGDRDQPQHF.

The rearrangement joins TRBV5-1 to TRBJ1-1; D is perhaps TRBD1 (5 bases). CDR1 is SGHRS, CDR2 YFSETQ, per germline. V was cut by 5 bases and J by 3 bases, with 11 bases left in between. The CDR3 length is 13 residues. This CDR3 is CASSQGEDTEAFF. CDR3 sequence (DNA): TGCGCCAGCAGTCAAGGGGAGGACACTGAAGCTTTCTTT. Full variable domain (remainder filled in from reference TRBV5-1 and TRBJ1-1): KAGVTQTPRYLIKTRGQQVTLSCSPISGHRSVSWYQQTPGQGLQFLFEYFSETQRNKGNFPGRFSGRQFSNSRSEMNVSTLELGDSALYLCASSQGEDTEAFFGQGTRLTVV.

This chain links TRBV18 with TRBJ2-7; the match to TRBD1 covers 10 bases. The CDR3 extends over 16 amino acids. Germline V CDR1 and CDR2: KGHSH, LQKENI. Trimming removed 4 bases from V and 5 bases from J; junction bases left unmatched: 11. The CDR3 protein is CASSLSQGQGYHEQYF. DNA for the CDR3: TGTGCCAGCTCACTCTCCCAGGGACAGGGGTACCACGAGCAGTACTTC.

The chain uses TRBV18 and TRBJ1-3; TRBD1 aligns across 9 bases. V lost 3 bases to trimming and J lost 1 base; unmatched junction nucleotides: 7. The CDR3 length is 17 residues. Germline values: CDR1 KGHSH, CDR2 LQKENI. The DNA of the CDR3 is TGTGCCAGCTCACCGCGAGGACAGGGGAGTTCTGGAAACACCATATATTTT. Its translation is CASSPRGQGSSGNTIYF.

The chain has TRBV3-1 (or the pseudogene TRBV3-2) and TRBJ2-6; no reliable D call. The germline V and J ends were trimmed by 4 bases and 1 base, with 8 bases remaining between them. The CDR3 loop spans 15 amino acids. Germline CDR1 is LGHDT and CDR2 is YNNKEL (reference sequence). CDR3 DNA sequence: TGTGCCAGCAGCCCTTCTTTTTCTGGGGCCAACGTCCTGACTTTC. Translated: CASSPSFSGANVLTF.

V usage is TRBV5-1 and J usage is TRBJ2-2, with 7 bases fitting TRBD1. Germline V gene lookup returns CDR1 SGHRS and CDR2 YFSETQ. The V and J ends lost 1 base and 5 bases, in that order; junction bases with no gene match: 5. The CDR3 consists of 15 residues. This CDR3 is CASSLRDSITGELFF. For the CDR3, the DNA is TGCGCCAGCAGCTTGAGGGACAGTATAACCGGGGAGCTGTTTTTT.

The rearrangement joins TRBV6-1 to TRBJ2-7, with TRBD1 matching 7 bases. The CDR3 length is 14 residues. Germline values: CDR1 MNHNS, CDR2 SASEGT. V trimming: 1 base; J trimming: 0 bases; junction bases outside the gene matches: 0. CDR3 residues: CASSEGDSSYEQYF. DNA of the CDR3: TGTGCCAGCAGTGAAGGGGACAGCTCCTACGAGCAGTACTTC.

This rearrangement joins TRBV2 to TRBJ2-7; 7 bases map to TRBD2. J gave up 3 bases and V 2 bases, and 4 bases lay outside the gene matches. This CDR3 is built from 14 residues. The V gene's germline CDR1 is SNHLY and CDR2 FYNNEI. CDR3 DNA sequence: TGTGCCAGCAGTGAACAGGGACTACTCTACGAGCAGTACTTC. It codes for CASSEQGLLYEQYF.

The chain uses TRBV4-2 and TRBJ2-1; TRBD2 aligns across 7 bases. The CDR3 is 14 residues long. Germline V gives CDR1 LGHNA, CDR2 YNFKEQ. Trimming removed 4 bases from V and 2 bases from J; junction bases left unmatched: 2. DNA for the CDR3: TGTGCCAGCAGCCCCCGGGGGGCCTACAATGAGCAGTTCTTC. Protein sequence: CASSPRGAYNEQFF.

V and J are TRBV20-1 and TRBJ2-1, with 7 bases matching TRBD1. The germline gives CDR1 DFQATT, CDR2 SNEGSKA (reference sequence). The CDR3 contains 13 residues. The junction had 10 bases not matched to a gene; V was cut back by 6 bases and J by 8 bases. DNA of the CDR3: TGCAGTGCCAGTAAGGGGGCGTCCTATGAGCAGTTCTTC. It encodes CSASKGASYEQFF.

The V gene is TRBV4-1, the J gene TRBJ1-2, with D perhaps TRBD1 (6 bases). The V end lost 3 bases, the J end lost 6 bases, and 20 bases lay between the germline ends. In germline, CDR1 is MGHRA, CDR2 YSYEKL. This CDR3 region has 16 residues. The CDR3 sequence: CASSQRGGDLIDGYTF. The CDR3, as DNA: TGCGCCAGCAGCCAGAGGGGGGGTGACCTGATTGATGGCTACACCTTC.